This entry concerns a single T cell receptor beta chain. The data stem from a study of cytomegalovirus exposure and HLA in healthy donors. Germline V gives CDR1 MGHDK, CDR2 SYGVNS. V lost 6 bases and J lost 2, with 11 bases in between. This CDR3 is 15 amino acids long. Primers for the PCR totalled 60 Vbeta and 13 Jbeta. Generated by immunoSEQ multiplex PCR, the TCRdb table keeps only in-frame clones and is missing some. The repertoire has around 200,000 clones, roughly 80% of them found once; the top ten carry around 0.69%. The origin of this receptor is a boy between 5 and 17 years old in good health and CMV-seronegative. The chain employs TRBV25-1 and TRBJ2-6; the D is unclear. The sequencing input was PBMCs. The CDR3, as DNA: TGTGCCAGCAGCAATGAGGTTACTGGGGCCAACGTCCTGACTTTC. The encoded protein is CASSNEVTGANVLTF.